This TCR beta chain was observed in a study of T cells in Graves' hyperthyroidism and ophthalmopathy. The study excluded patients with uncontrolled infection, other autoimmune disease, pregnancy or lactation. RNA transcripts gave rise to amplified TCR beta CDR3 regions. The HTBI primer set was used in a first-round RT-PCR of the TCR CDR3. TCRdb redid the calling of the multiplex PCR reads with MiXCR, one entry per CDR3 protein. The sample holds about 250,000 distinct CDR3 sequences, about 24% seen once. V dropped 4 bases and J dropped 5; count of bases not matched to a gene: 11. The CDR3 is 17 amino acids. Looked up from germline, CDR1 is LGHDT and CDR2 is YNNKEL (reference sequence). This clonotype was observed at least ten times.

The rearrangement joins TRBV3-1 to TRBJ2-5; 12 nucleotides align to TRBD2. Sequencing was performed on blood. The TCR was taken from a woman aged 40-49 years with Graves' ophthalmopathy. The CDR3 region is CASSLTSGSWVGETQYF. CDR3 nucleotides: TGTGCCAGCAGCCTGACTAGCGGGAGTTGGGTCGGGGAGACCCAGTACTTC.